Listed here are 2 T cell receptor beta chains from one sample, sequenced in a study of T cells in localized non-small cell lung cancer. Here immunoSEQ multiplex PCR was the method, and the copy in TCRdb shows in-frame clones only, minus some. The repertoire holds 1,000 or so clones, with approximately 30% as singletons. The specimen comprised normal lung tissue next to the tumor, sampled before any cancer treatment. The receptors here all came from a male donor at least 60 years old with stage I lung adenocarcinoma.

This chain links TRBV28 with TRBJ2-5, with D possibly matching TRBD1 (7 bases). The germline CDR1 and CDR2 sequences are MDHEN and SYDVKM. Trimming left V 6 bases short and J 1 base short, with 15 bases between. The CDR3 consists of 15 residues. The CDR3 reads CASSGAGQSQETQYF. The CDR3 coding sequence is TGTGCCAGCAGCGGGGCGGGACAGTCCCAAGAGACCCAGTACTTC.

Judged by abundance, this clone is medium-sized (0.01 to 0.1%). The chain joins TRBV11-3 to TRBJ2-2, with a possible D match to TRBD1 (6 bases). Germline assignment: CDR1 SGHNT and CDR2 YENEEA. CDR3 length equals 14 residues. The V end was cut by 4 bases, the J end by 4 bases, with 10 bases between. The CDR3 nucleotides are TGTGCCAGCAGCTGGGACACCAGCACCGGGGAGCTGTTTTTT. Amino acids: CASSWDTSTGELFF.